The clone carrying this T cell receptor beta chain was picked up a small number of times. Its matching antigen is unknown. This sample was included in a study of identical twins. Regarding the study as a whole: Out-of-frame sharing of TCR alpha in monozygotic twins was underestimated by models.

Template switching added a universal primer site, and cDNA bore unique molecular identifiers. Via MiXCR, TCRdb re-called the 5' RACE reads, giving one row per CDR3 protein. The data hold approximately 220,000 distinct CDR3 sequences, with roughly 9.4% observed a single time. From germline, CDR1 is DFQATT and CDR2 SNEGSKA (reference sequence). Trimming took off 6 bases at V and 8 bases at J, with 21 bases between the two ends. The CDR3 sequence is 14 residues long. The sample comprised memory (CD45RO+) T cells sorted from blood. The V gene is TRBV20-1, the J gene TRBJ2-3; D possibly uses TRBD1 or TRBD2 (6 bases each). The TCR was taken from a woman between 18 and 30 years old in good health. CDR3 bases: TGCAGTGCGTACAGGAACGGGGGCGGCGTTACGCAGTATTTT. Its translation is CSAYRNGGGVTQYF.